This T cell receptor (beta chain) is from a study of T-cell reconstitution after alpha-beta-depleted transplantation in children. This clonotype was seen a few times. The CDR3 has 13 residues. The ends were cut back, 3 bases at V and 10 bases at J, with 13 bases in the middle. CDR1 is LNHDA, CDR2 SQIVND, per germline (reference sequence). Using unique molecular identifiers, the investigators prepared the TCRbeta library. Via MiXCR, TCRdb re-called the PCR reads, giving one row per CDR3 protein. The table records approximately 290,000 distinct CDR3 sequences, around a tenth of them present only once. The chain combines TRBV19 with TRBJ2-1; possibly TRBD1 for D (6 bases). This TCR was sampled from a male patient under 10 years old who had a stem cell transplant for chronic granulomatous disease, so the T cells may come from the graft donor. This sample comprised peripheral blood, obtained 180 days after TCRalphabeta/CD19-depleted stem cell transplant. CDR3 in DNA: TGTGCCAGTAGTATTACCCAGGGGATCGAGCAGTTCTTC. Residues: CASSITQGIEQFF.